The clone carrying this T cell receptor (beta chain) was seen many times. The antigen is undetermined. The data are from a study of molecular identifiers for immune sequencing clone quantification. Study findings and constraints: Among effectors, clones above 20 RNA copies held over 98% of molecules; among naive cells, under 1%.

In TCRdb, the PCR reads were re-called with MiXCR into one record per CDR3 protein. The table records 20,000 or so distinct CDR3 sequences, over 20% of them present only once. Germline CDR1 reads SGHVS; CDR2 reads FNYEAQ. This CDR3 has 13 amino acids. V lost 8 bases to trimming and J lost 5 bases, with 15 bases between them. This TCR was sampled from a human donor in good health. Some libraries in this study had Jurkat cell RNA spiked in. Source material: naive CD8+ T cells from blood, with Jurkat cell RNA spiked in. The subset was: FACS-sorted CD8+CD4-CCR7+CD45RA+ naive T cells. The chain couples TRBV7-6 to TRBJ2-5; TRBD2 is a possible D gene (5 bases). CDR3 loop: CASGVLRGETQYF. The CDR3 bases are TGTGCCAGCGGAGTCTTGCGCGGGGAGACCCAGTACTTC.